The next 15 T cell receptor beta chains were all read from a single sample in a study of blood T cell repertoires in COVID-19. Libraries were prepared by immunoSEQ multiplex PCR; TCRdb keeps only in-frame clonotypes and omits some of them. The profile covers fewer than 200,000 clones, with around 80% appearing a single time and under 9.5% taken by the ten largest. Input material: PBMCs or T cells enriched from blood (not recorded which). The source of these receptors is a man between 45 and 60 years old who had recovered from COVID-19.

The gene calls are TRBV2 and TRBJ1-2, with 7 bases identical to TRBD1. V gave up 6 bases and J gave up 4 bases; unmatched junction bases: 8. Germline V gene lookup returns CDR1 SNHLY and CDR2 FYNNEI. This CDR3 is built from 14 residues. The CDR3 DNA is TGTGCCAGCAGCCTCCAGACAGGGCTCTATGGCTACACCTTC. The encoded protein is CASSLQTGLYGYTF.

The chain carries TRBV5-5 and TRBJ1-5; D remains unclear. CDR1 and CDR2 (germline): SGHKS, YYEKEE (reference sequence). Between the trimmed V and J ends, which lost 1 base and 0 bases, there was a span of 8 bases. The CDR3 contains 15 residues. CDR3 region: CASSLRYNSNQPQHF. The CDR3 region has the DNA TGTGCCAGCAGCTTGCGGTATAATAGCAATCAGCCCCAGCATTTT.

The rearrangement uses TRBV2 and TRBJ1-5, with D maybe TRBD1 (6 bases). The CDR3 has 14 amino acids. V dropped 6 bases and J dropped 3 bases, with 12 bases sitting between them. CDR1 is SNHLY and CDR2 is FYNNEI in the germline V gene. Here the CDR3 reads CASRDRSINQPQHF. CDR3 in DNA: TGTGCCAGCAGAGACAGGAGTATCAATCAGCCCCAGCATTTT. The full variable domain, completed using reference TRBV2 and TRBJ1-5, is EPEVTQTPSHQVTQMGQEVILRCVPISNHLYFYWYRQILGQKVEFLVSFYNNEISEKSEIFDDQFSVERPDGSNFTLKIRSTKLEDSAMYFCASRDRSINQPQHFGDGTRLSIL.

This rearrangement joins TRBV12-3 or TRBV12-4 to TRBJ2-1; no clear D. The CDR3 covers 10 residues. Trimming removed 3 bases from V and 14 bases from J, with 8 bases in between. CDR3 protein: CASSLDREFF. The CDR3 nucleotides read TGTGCCAGCAGTTTGGATCGGGAGTTCTTC.

The count of this clone is one. V and J are TRBV7-9 and TRBJ1-2; D is perhaps TRBD1 (5 bases). V was cut by 0 bases and J by 5 bases, with 19 bases left in between. Looked up from germline, CDR1 is SEHNR and CDR2 is FQNEAQ (reference sequence). CDR3 length equals 17 residues. The CDR3 sequence: CASSLAAPSAGWYGYTF. The CDR3 DNA reads as TGTGCCAGCAGCTTAGCAGCACCCTCGGCAGGGTGGTATGGCTACACCTTC.

This rearrangement joins TRBV7-3 to TRBJ2-1, with TRBD2 identical over 10 bases. V was clipped by 2 bases and J by 9 bases; unmatched bases: 10. This CDR3 comprises 16 residues. The germline V gene encodes CDR1 SGHTA and CDR2 FQGTGA. CDR3 bases: TGTGCCAGCAGCTTAGGGGTCGGGACTAGCGCCGGTGAGCAGTTCTTC. Its protein product is CASSLGVGTSAGEQFF. The full variable domain, with the rest looked up from reference TRBV7-3 and TRBJ2-1, is GAGVSQTPSNKVTEKGKYVELRCDPISGHTALYWYRQSLGQGPEFLIYFQGTGAADDSGLPNDRFFAVRPEGSVSTLKIQRTERGDSAVYLCASSLGVGTSAGEQFFGPGTRLTVL.

The chain recombines TRBV14 with TRBJ1-6; D perhaps matches TRBD1 (6 bases). The CDR3 totals 14 residues. Germline V CDR1 and CDR2: SGHDN, FVKESK. Trimming pared 1 base from V and 10 bases from J, leaving 11 bases between. The CDR3 DNA reads as TGTGCCAGCAGCCAAGGAGGGGGTAGATCACCCCTCCACTTT. Its protein is CASSQGGGRSPLHF.

The V call is TRBV5-1, the J call TRBJ2-1; TRBD1 agrees at 11 bases. Trimming removed 5 bases from V and 6 bases from J; junction bases left unmatched: 10. This CDR3 is 16 amino acids long. The germline CDR1 and CDR2 sequences are SGHRS and YFSETQ. CDR3 sequence: CASSRWGGTGGNEQFF. CDR3 DNA sequence: TGCGCCAGCAGTCGGTGGGGCGGGACAGGGGGCAATGAGCAGTTCTTC.

The CDR3 DNA sequence: TGTGCCAGCAGTGCCACGGACAGTGGTCCCGGCTACACCTTC. This gives the protein CASSATDSGPGYTF. The chain combines TRBV6-4 with TRBJ1-2; tentatively, D is TRBD1 (6 bases). The germline V and J ends were trimmed by 4 bases and 8 bases, with 17 bases remaining between them. This CDR3 has 14 amino acids. Germline V gene data show CDR1 as MRHNA and CDR2 as SNTAGT.

The V gene is TRBV5-3, the J gene TRBJ2-7, with TRBD2 matching 10 bases. TRBV5-3 is an ORF, with its function uncertain. The CDR3 contains 17 residues. V dropped 1 base and J dropped 4; count of bases not matched to a gene: 11. The CDR3 DNA reads as TGTGCCAGAAGCTTGCTCTCACTAGCGGGGTTCCGGTACGAGCAGTACTTC. Residues: CARSLLSLAGFRYEQYF.

This clone has more than one count but fewer than ten. V and J are TRBV5-1 and TRBJ1-5; 11 bases are a match to TRBD1. The J segment lost 6 bases and the V segment lost 2 bases, leaving 7 bases of the junction unmatched. Germline loops: CDR1 SGHRS, CDR2 YFSETQ. The CDR3 is made up of 16 amino acids. CDR3 protein: CASSFQGQGVGQPQHF. CDR3 bases: TGCGCCAGCAGCTTTCAGGGACAGGGGGTCGGTCAGCCCCAGCATTTT.

The V gene is TRBV7-2, the J gene TRBJ1-3; D not certain. V gave up 0 bases and J gave up 4 bases, with 13 bases separating them. The CDR3 sequence is 16 residues long. Looked up from germline, CDR1 is SGHTA and CDR2 is FQGNSA. The CDR3 here is CASSLAHSLGGNTIYF. In DNA, the CDR3 is TGTGCCAGCAGCTTAGCGCACTCCCTGGGCGGAAACACCATATATTTT.

The genes are TRBV2 and TRBJ1-4, with D unresolved. Trimming left V 3 bases short and J 8 bases short, with 13 bases between. This CDR3 has 14 residues. Looked up from germline, CDR1 is SNHLY and CDR2 is FYNNEI. For the CDR3, the DNA is TGTGCCAGCAGTGATGGGCGTTTCAGCGAAAAACTGTTTTTT. Amino acid sequence: CASSDGRFSEKLFF.

V and J are TRBV18 and TRBJ1-3; D gene uncertain. V lost 2 bases and J 0 bases, leaving 14 bases between the germline ends. The CDR3 is 17 residues long. The germline V gene has CDR1 KGHSH and CDR2 LQKENI. The CDR3 nucleotides read TGTGCCAGCTCACCATCGGTAAGCCTGAACTCTGGAAACACCATATATTTT. Translation gives CASSPSVSLNSGNTIYF.

CDR3 loop: CAWSPDRSVVRDEKLFF. The CDR3 DNA reads as TGTGCCTGGAGTCCCGACAGGTCGGTGGTAAGAGACGAAAAACTGTTTTTT. The chain combines TRBV30 with TRBJ1-4, with D maybe TRBD1 (6 bases). Germline V gene sequence: CDR1 GTSNPN, CDR2 SVGIG (reference sequence). V was clipped by 2 bases and J by 8 bases, with 24 bases between them. The CDR3 length is 17 residues.